This T cell receptor (beta chain) was identified during a study of T cell responses to AZD1222 COVID-19 vaccine. Germline V lookup: CDR1 SGHTA, CDR2 FQGNSA. With 1 base removed from V and 3 bases from J, the gap between germline ends came to 10 bases. The CDR3 loop spans 15 amino acids. The protocol was immunoSEQ multiplex PCR, while the TCRdb copy is restricted to in-frame clones and leaves out a portion. The sample has some 130,000 clones; approximately 90% are singletons. The TCR originated in an adult in good health. Sequencing used peripheral blood, obtained on day 0 of AZD1222 vaccination. The chain recombines TRBV7-2 with TRBJ1-5; D unresolved. The CDR3 protein is CASSLELKTNQPQHF. The CDR3, as DNA: TGTGCCAGCAGCTTAGAGCTGAAAACCAATCAGCCCCAGCATTTT.